This T cell receptor (beta chain) was sequenced for a study of T cells in Graves' hyperthyroidism and ophthalmopathy. Overall study: Peripheral blood specimens were obtained at initial diagnosis, prior to any treatment. Study results and limitations: Most thyroid clonotypes that were expanded above 0.001 also turned up in blood. A model built on 13 V-J features separated ophthalmopathy from stable hyperthyroidism.

This clonotype was counted ten times or more. The target antigen is unknown. RNA transcripts yielded amplified TCR beta CDR3 regions. Researchers ran a first-round RT-PCR on the TCR CDR3 using the HTBI primer set. TCRdb reprocessed the multiplex PCR reads with MiXCR, giving one entry per CDR3 protein. The top ten clones hold about 4% of a sample with about 610,000 distinct CDR3 sequences, roughly 15% of them seen once. The V end lost 0 bases, the J end lost 2 bases, and 8 bases lay between the germline ends. Per germline, CDR1 MDHEN and CDR2 SYDVKM. The CDR3 has 14 amino acids. Inclusion characteristics of ophthalmopathy patients comprised a Clinical Activity Score of at least 3, a NOSPECS grade of at least 4, and duration under 3 months.

Material for sequencing was blood. This receptor was taken from a woman between 40 and 50 years old with Graves' ophthalmopathy. The chain combines TRBV28 with TRBJ2-7; D could derive from TRBD1 or TRBD2 (6 bases each). Written as DNA, the CDR3 is TGTGCCAGCAGTTTATGGGGGGGCCCCTACGAGCAGTACTTC. It encodes CASSLWGGPYEQYF.